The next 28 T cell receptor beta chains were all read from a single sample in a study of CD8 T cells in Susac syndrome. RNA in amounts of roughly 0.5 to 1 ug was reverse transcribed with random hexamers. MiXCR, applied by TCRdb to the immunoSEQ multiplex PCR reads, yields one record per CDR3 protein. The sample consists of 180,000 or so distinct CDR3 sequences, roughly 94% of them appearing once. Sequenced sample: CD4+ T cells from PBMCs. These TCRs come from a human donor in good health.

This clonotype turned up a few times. CDR3: CASSRDTYEQYF. The CDR3, as DNA: TGTGCCAGCAGCCGGGACACCTACGAGCAGTACTTC. This chain uses TRBV12-3 or TRBV12-4 with TRBJ2-7; a possible D gene is TRBD1 (6 bases). Trimming took 6 bases from V and 2 from J, leaving 8 bases between them. The CDR3 is 12 residues long.

The CDR3 sequence is CSVTSGTDTQYF. In DNA form, the CDR3 reads TGCAGCGTTACCTCCGGGACAGATACGCAGTATTTT. The V and J genes are TRBV29-1 and TRBJ2-3, with D unresolved. The CDR3 is 12 amino acids. In germline, CDR1 is SQVTM, CDR2 ANQGSEA. Trimming took 5 bases from V and 3 from J, leaving 9 bases between them.

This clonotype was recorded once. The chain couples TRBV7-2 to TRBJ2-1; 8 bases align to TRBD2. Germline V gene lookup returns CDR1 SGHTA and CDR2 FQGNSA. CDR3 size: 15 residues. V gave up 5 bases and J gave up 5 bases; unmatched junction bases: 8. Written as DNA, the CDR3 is TGTGCCAGCAGCCGCCGGGGGGGCCGGGACAATGAGCAGTTCTTC. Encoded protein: CASSRRGGRDNEQFF. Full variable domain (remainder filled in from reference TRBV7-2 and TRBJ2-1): GAGVSQSPSNKVTEKGKDVELRCDPISGHTALYWYRQSLGQGLEFLIYFQGNSAPDKSGLPSDRFSAERTGGSVSTLTIQRTQQEDSAVYLCASSRRGGRDNEQFFGPGTRLTVL.

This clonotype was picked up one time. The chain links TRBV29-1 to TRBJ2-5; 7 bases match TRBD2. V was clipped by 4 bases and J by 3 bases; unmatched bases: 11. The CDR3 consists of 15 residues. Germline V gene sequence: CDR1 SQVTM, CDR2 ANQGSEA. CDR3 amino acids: CSVARDPGREETQYF. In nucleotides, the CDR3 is TGCAGCGTTGCGCGGGACCCGGGGAGGGAAGAGACCCAGTACTTC.

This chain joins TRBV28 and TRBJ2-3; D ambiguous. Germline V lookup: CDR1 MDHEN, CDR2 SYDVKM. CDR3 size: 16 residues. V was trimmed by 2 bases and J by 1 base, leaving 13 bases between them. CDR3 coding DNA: TGTGCCAGCAGTTTAAGTTCGCTGCCCGGCACAGATACGCAGTATTTT. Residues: CASSLSSLPGTDTQYF.

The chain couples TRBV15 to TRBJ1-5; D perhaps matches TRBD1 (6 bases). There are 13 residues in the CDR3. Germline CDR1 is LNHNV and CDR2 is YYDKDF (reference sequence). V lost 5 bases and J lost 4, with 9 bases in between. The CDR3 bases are TGTGCCACCAGCCTGGACAGTAATCAGCCCCAGCATTTT. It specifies CATSLDSNQPQHF.

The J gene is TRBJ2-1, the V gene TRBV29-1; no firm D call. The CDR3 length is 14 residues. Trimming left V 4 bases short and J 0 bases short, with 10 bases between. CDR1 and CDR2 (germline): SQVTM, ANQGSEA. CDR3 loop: CSVVSPRSYNEQFF. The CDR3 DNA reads TGCAGCGTTGTTAGCCCTCGCTCCTACAATGAGCAGTTCTTC.

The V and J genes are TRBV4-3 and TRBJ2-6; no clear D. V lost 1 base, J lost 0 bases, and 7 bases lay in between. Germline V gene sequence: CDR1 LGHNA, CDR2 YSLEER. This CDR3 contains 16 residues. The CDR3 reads CASSQAPNSGANVLTF. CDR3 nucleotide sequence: TGCGCCAGCAGCCAAGCACCCAACTCTGGGGCCAACGTCCTGACTTTC.

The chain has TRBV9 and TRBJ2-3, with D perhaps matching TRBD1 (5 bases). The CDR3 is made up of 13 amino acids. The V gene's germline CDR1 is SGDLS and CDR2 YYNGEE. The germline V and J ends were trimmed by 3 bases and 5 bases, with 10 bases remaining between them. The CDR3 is CASSEGPGDTQYF. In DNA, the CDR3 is TGTGCCAGCAGCGAGGGGCCGGGAGATACGCAGTATTTT. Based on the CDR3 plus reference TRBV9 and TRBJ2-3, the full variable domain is DSGVTQTPKHLITATGQRVTLRCSPRSGDLSVYWYQQSLDQGLQFLIQYYNGEERAKGNILERFSAQQFPDLHSELNLSSLELGDSALYFCASSEGPGDTQYFGPGTRLTVL.

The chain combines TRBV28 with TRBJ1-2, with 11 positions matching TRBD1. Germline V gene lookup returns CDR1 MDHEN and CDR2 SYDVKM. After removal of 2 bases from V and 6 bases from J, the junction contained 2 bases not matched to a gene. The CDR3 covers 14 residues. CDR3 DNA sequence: TGTGCCAGCAGTTTACCGGACAGGGGGCATGGCTACACCTTC. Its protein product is CASSLPDRGHGYTF.

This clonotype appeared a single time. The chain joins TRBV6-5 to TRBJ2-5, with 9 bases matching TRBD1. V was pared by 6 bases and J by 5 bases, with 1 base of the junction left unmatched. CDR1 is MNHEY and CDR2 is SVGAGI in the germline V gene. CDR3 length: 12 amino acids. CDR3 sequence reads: CASSGQGETQYF. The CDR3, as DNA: TGTGCCAGCAGCGGACAGGGGGAGACCCAGTACTTC.

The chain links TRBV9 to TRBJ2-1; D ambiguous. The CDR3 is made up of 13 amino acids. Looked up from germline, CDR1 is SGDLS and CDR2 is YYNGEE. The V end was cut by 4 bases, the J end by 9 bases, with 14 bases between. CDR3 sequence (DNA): TGTGCCAGCAGCCCCCGCGCCCGGCGTGAGCAGTTCTTC. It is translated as CASSPRARREQFF.

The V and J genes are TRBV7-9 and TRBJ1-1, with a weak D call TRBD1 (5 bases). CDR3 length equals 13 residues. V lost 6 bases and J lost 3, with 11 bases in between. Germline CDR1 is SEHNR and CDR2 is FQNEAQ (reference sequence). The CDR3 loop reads CASSFVGDTEAFF. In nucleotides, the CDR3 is TGTGCCAGCAGTTTTGTGGGGGACACTGAAGCTTTCTTT. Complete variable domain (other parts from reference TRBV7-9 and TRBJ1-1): DTGVSQNPRHKITKRGQNVTFRCDPISEHNRLYWYRQTLGQGPEFLTYFQNEAQLEKSRLLSDRFSAERPKGSFSTLEIQRTEQGDSAMYLCASSFVGDTEAFFGQGTRLTVV.

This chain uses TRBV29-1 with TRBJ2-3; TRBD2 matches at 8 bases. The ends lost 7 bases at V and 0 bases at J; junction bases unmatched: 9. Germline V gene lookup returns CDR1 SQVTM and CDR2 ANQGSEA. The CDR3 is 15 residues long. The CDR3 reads CSGSLPSGSTDTQYF. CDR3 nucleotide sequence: TGCAGCGGCTCCCTCCCTAGCGGGAGCACAGATACGCAGTATTTT.

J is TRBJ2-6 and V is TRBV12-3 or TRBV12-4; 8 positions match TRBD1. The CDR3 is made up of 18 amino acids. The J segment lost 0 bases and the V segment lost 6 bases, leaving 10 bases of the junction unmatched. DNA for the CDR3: TGTGCCAGCAGCCTCCGGGACAGGCTTCCCTCTGGGGCCAACGTCCTGACTTTC. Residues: CASSLRDRLPSGANVLTF.

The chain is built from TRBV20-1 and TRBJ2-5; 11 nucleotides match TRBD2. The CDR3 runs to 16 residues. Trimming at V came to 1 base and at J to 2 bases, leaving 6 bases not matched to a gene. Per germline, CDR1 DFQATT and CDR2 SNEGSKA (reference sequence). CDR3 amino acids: CSARAASGRWQETQYF. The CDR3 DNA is TGCAGTGCTAGAGCCGCTAGCGGGAGGTGGCAAGAGACCCAGTACTTC.

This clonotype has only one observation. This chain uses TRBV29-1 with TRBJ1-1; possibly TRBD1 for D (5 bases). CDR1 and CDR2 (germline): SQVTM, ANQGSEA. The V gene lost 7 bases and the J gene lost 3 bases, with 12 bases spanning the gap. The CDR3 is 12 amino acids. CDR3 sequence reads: CSARWGDTEAFF. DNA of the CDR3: TGCAGCGCTCGCTGGGGGGACACTGAAGCTTTCTTT. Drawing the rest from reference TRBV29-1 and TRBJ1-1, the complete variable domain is SAVISQKPSRDICQRGTSLTIQCQVDSQVTMMFWYRQQPGQSLTLIATANQGSEATYESGFVIDKFPISRPNLTFSTLTVSNMSPEDSSIYLCSARWGDTEAFFGQGTRLTVV.

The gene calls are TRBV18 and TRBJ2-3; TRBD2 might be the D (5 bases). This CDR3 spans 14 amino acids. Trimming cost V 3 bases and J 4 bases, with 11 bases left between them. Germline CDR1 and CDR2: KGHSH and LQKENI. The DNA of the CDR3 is TGTGCCAGCTCACCGGGAACTAGGGCAGATACGCAGTATTTT. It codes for CASSPGTRADTQYF.

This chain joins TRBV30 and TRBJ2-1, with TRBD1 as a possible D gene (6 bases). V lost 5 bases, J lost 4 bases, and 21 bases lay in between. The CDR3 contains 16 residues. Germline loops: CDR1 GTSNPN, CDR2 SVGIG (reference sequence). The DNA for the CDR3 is TGTGCCTGGGATCCGGGACACCGAACACCATACAATGAGCAGTTCTTC. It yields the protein CAWDPGHRTPYNEQFF. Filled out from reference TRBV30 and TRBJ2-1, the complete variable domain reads SQTIHQWPATLVQPVGSPLSLECTVEGTSNPNLYWYRQAAGRGLQLLFYSVGIGQISSEVPQNLSASRPQDRQFILSSKKLLLSDSGFYLCAWDPGHRTPYNEQFFGPGTRLTVL.

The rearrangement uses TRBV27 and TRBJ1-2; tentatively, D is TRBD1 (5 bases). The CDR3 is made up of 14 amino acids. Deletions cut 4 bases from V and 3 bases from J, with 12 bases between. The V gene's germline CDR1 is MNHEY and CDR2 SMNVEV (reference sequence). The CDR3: CASSSQGSYYGYTF. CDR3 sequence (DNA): TGTGCCAGCAGTTCGCAGGGATCCTACTATGGCTACACCTTC.

CDR3 nucleotides: TGTGCCAGCAGTGGGGAGGGGCAGGATACGCAGTATTTT. Its protein product is CASSGEGQDTQYF. The chain recombines TRBV2 with TRBJ2-3; TRBD2 matches at 7 bases. The V gene's germline CDR1 is SNHLY and CDR2 FYNNEI. CDR3 size: 13 residues. Unmatched junction bases numbered 4, after V lost 4 bases and J lost 6 bases.

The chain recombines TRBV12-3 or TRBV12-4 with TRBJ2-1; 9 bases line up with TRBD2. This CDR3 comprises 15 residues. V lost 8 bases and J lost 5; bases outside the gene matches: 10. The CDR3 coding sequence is TGTGCCAGCTGTCCGGGACTAGCAGTCCACAATGAGCAGTTCTTC. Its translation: CASCPGLAVHNEQFF.

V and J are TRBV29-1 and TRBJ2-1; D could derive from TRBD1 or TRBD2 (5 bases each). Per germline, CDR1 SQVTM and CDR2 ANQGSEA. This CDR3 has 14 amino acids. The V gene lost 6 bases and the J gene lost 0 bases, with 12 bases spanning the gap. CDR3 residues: CSVAGTLSYNEQFF. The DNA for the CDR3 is TGCAGCGTGGCCGGGACGCTCTCCTACAATGAGCAGTTCTTC.

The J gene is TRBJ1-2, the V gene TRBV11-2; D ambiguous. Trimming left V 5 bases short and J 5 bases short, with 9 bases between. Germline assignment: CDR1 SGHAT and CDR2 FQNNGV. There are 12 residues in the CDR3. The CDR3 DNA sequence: TGTGCCAGCAGCCAAGGACGGTATGGCTACACCTTC. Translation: CASSQGRYGYTF.

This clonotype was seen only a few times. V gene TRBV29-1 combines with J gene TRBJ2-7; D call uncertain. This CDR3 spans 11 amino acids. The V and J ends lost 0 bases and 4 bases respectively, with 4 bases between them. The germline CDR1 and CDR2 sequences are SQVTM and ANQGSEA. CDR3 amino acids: CSVEEGYEQYF. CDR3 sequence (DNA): TGCAGCGTTGAAGAGGGATACGAGCAGTACTTC.

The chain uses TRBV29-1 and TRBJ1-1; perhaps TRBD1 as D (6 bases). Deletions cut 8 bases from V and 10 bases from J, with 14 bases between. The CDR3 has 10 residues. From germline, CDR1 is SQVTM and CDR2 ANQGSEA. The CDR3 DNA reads TGCAGCCTTGGGGGCAGGGCAGCTTTCTTT. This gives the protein CSLGGRAAFF. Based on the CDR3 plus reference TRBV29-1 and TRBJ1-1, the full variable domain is SAVISQKPSRDICQRGTSLTIQCQVDSQVTMMFWYRQQPGQSLTLIATANQGSEATYESGFVIDKFPISRPNLTFSTLTVSNMSPEDSSIYLCSLGGRAAFFGQGTRLTVV.

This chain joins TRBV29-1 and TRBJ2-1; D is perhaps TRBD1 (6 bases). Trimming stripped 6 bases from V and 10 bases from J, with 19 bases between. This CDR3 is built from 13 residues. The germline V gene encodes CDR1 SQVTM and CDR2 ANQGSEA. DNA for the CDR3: TGCAGCGTCGGACAGAGCCGACAATTGGAGCAGTTCTTC. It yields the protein CSVGQSRQLEQFF.

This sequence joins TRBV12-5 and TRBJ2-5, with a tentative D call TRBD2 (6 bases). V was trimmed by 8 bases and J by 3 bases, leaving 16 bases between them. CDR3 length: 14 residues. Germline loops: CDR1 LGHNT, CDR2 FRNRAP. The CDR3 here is CASSGTGGKETQYF. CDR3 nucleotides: TGTGCTAGTTCGGGGACTGGGGGGAAAGAGACCCAGTACTTC. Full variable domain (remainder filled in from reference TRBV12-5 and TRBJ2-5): DARVTQTPRHKVTEMGQEVTMRCQPILGHNTVFWYRQTMMQGLELLAYFRNRAPLDDSGMPKDRFSAEMPDATLATLKIQPSEPRDSAVYFCASSGTGGKETQYFGPGTRLLVL.